Following are 28 T cell receptor beta chains from one sample sequenced in a study of beta chain features in type 1 diabetes. Every isolated RNA sample was fully reverse transcribed, so sequencing captured expressed TCRB transcripts. Clones were read by immunoSEQ multiplex PCR, and TCRdb kept only the in-frame ones, dropping some. There are about 220,000 clones in the sample; about a tenth occur only once, and approximately 1.3% lies in the top ten. The sequenced material came from central memory CD4+ T cells from blood. The receptors shown here come from a young man in good health.

The chain carries TRBV6-5 and TRBJ1-1, with D unclear. Trimming removed 6 bases from V and 5 bases from J, with 10 bases in between. The germline V gene has CDR1 MNHEY and CDR2 SVGAGI. CDR3 size: 12 residues. CDR3 coding DNA: TGTGCCAGCAGCCCTAGTGTTACTGAAGCTTTCTTT. As protein: CASSPSVTEAFF.

This clone showed up many times. V usage is TRBV4-3 and J usage is TRBJ2-1, with 7 bases lining up with TRBD1. This CDR3 spans 15 amino acids. V trimming: 4 bases; J trimming: 1 base; junction bases outside the gene matches: 4. Germline V gene data show CDR1 as LGHNA and CDR2 as YSLEER. Written as DNA, the CDR3 is TGCGCCAGCAGCCGAGGGGGCGCGTCCTACAATGAGCAGTTCTTC. Protein product: CASSRGGASYNEQFF.

Ten or more counts support this clone. This sequence joins TRBV14 and TRBJ2-3; D unclear. CDR1 SGHDN and CDR2 FVKESK come from the germline V gene. The CDR3 loop spans 13 amino acids. V shed 7 bases and J shed 4 bases, with 12 bases lying between them. The DNA of the CDR3 is TGTGCCAGCACCCTATCCGGAGCAGATACGCAGTATTTT. Amino acids: CASTLSGADTQYF.

This clone was counted many times. The chain carries TRBV7-2 and TRBJ2-3; D is uncertain. The CDR3 extends over 10 amino acids. Per the germline V gene, CDR1 is SGHTA and CDR2 is FQGNSA. Trimming cost V 5 bases and J 7 bases, with 4 bases left between them. The CDR3 coding sequence is TGTGCCAGCAGCCACTATACGCAGTATTTT. Encoded protein: CASSHYTQYF.

The chain is built from TRBV7-2 and TRBJ1-1; the D gene is possibly TRBD1 (6 bases). In germline, CDR1 is SGHTA, CDR2 FQGNSA. The ends were cut back, 3 bases at V and 10 bases at J, with 15 bases in the middle. CDR3 size: 13 residues. CDR3 loop: CASSFDSTTGAFF. The CDR3 region has the DNA TGTGCCAGCAGCTTCGACAGTACGACAGGAGCTTTCTTT.

In this sample, this clone turned up many times. The chain is built from TRBV2 and TRBJ1-1; 7 nucleotides align to TRBD1. The germline gives CDR1 SNHLY, CDR2 FYNNEI. This CDR3 is 15 amino acids long. J lost 0 bases, V lost 6 bases, and 7 bases had no gene match. DNA for the CDR3: TGTGCCAGCAGACCAGGACAGGCCATGAACACTGAAGCTTTCTTT. This codes for CASRPGQAMNTEAFF.

This clone came up a few times. The chain uses TRBV10-3 and TRBJ2-1; D is uncertain. Trimming shortened V by 3 bases and J by 7 bases, and 7 bases separated the two germline ends. Germline V gene sequence: CDR1 ENHRY, CDR2 SYGVKD. The CDR3 length is 12 residues. CDR3 sequence (DNA): TGTGCCATCAGTGAATTAAGGAATGAGCAGTTCTTC. Its translation: CAISELRNEQFF.

J is TRBJ1-5 and V is TRBV29-1, with 7 nucleotides matching TRBD1. This CDR3 spans 12 amino acids. Trimming removed 7 bases from V and 4 bases from J; junction bases left unmatched: 4. CDR1 is SQVTM, CDR2 ANQGSEA, per germline. As DNA, the CDR3 is TGCAGCGCCTCGACAGGGAATCAGCCCCAGCATTTT. Protein product: CSASTGNQPQHF.

The chain uses TRBV7-9 and TRBJ2-5; 8 nucleotides agree with TRBD1. The CDR3 is 16 amino acids. Germline CDR1 is SEHNR and CDR2 is FQNEAQ (reference sequence). Germline trimming cut 3 bases from V and 1 base from J; bases unmatched to any gene: 7. The CDR3 region is CASSFGNTGGQETQYF. In DNA, the CDR3 is TGTGCCAGCAGCTTTGGAAATACAGGGGGCCAAGAGACCCAGTACTTC. The full variable domain, its missing parts supplied by reference TRBV7-9 and TRBJ2-5, is DTGVSQNPRHKITKRGQNVTFRCDPISEHNRLYWYRQTLGQGPEFLTYFQNEAQLEKSRLLSDRFSAERPKGSFSTLEIQRTEQGDSAMYLCASSFGNTGGQETQYFGPGTRLLVL.

The V call is TRBV25-1, the J call TRBJ1-1; TRBD1 agrees at 7 bases. The V gene's germline CDR1 is MGHDK and CDR2 SYGVNS. The CDR3 contains 14 residues. Trimming at V came to 7 bases and at J to 1 base, leaving 6 bases not matched to a gene. CDR3 bases: TGTGCCAGCAAAAGGAACAGGGGGAACACTGAAGCTTTCTTT. Translation: CASKRNRGNTEAFF.

This chain links TRBV30 with TRBJ2-1; a possible D gene is TRBD2 (6 bases). CDR3 length equals 12 residues. Germline loops: CDR1 GTSNPN, CDR2 SVGIG (reference sequence). Trimming left V 8 bases short and J 7 bases short, with 15 bases between. CDR3 residues: CAGTRGRNEQFF. CDR3 in DNA: TGTGCCGGGACGCGGGGACGAAATGAGCAGTTCTTC.

V and J are TRBV4-1 and TRBJ2-2; TRBD2 matches at 11 bases. The germline V gene has CDR1 MGHRA and CDR2 YSYEKL. Losses at the gene ends were 3 bases for V and 6 bases for J; bases not matched to a gene: 6. The CDR3 runs 16 residues. The CDR3 nucleotides are TGCGCCAGCAGCCAGCTCCTAGCGGGAGGCGCCGGGGAGCTGTTTTTT. This gives the protein CASSQLLAGGAGELFF.

In this sample, this clone turned up a few times. A far larger clone is one base from this, pointing to a likely read error. The V gene is TRBV15, the J gene TRBJ1-1; the D is unclear. The CDR3 is made up of 13 amino acids. CDR1 is LNHNV and CDR2 is YYDKDF in the germline V gene (reference sequence). The CDR3 reads CSTSRSHPQEAFF. CDR3 bases: TGTTCCACCAGCAGATCCCATCCTCAGGAAGCTTTCTTT.

The chain recombines TRBV5-1 with TRBJ2-5; D uncertain. From germline, CDR1 is SGHRS and CDR2 YFSETQ. Trimming removed 6 bases from V and 1 base from J, with 13 bases in between. The CDR3 contains 14 residues. The CDR3 bases are TGCGCCAGCACTACTCGGAACCTCCAAGAGACCCAGTACTTC. Translation gives CASTTRNLQETQYF.

A remark on this clone: Other DNA sequences in the same sample also yield this CDR3. The rearrangement uses TRBV28 and TRBJ2-3; 9 nucleotides line up with TRBD2. V shed 3 bases and J 1 base; nucleotides not matched to a gene: 2. CDR1 and CDR2 from the germline V gene are MDHEN and SYDVKM. The CDR3 sequence is 15 residues long. The CDR3 DNA follows: TGTGCCAGCAGTTTGGCGGGAGGGGGCACAGATACGCAGTATTTT. This translates into CASSLAGGGTDTQYF.

V is TRBV2 and J is TRBJ2-2; 8 nucleotides line up with TRBD1. Germline lookup yields CDR1 SNHLY and CDR2 FYNNEI. This CDR3 is 14 amino acids long. V gave up 6 bases and J gave up 4 bases; unmatched junction bases: 4. The CDR3 coding sequence is TGTGCCAGCAGAGACGGGACAGGCACCGGGGAGCTGTTTTTT. Protein: CASRDGTGTGELFF.

V usage is TRBV18 and J usage is TRBJ1-2; TRBD1 aligns across 7 bases. Germline V CDR1 and CDR2: KGHSH, LQKENI. The CDR3 covers 14 residues. Trimming took 6 bases from V and 8 from J; bases not matched to a gene: 12. CDR3 in amino acids: CASSPTRGGEGYTF. The CDR3 DNA is TGTGCCAGCTCCCCCACGAGAGGGGGCGAGGGCTACACCTTC.

This clone appeared a few times. V usage is TRBV11-2 and J usage is TRBJ2-3, with 9 bases aligning to TRBD2. The CDR3 consists of 17 residues. V dropped 1 base and J dropped 4; count of bases not matched to a gene: 9. Germline CDR1 is SGHAT and CDR2 is FQNNGV. The CDR3 protein is CASSLVPSGMAPDTQYF. The CDR3 DNA is TGTGCCAGCAGCTTAGTACCTAGCGGGATGGCCCCAGATACGCAGTATTTT.

The V and J genes are TRBV11-2 and TRBJ2-7, with a tentative D call TRBD2 (6 bases). CDR1 and CDR2 (germline): SGHAT, FQNNGV. Trimming took off 5 bases at V and 4 bases at J, with 9 bases between the two ends. The CDR3 contains 12 residues. The CDR3 nucleotides read TGTGCCAGCAGCCGGGAGCGGTACGAGCAGTACTTC. This translates into CASSRERYEQYF.

This clone was seen repeatedly, ten times or more. The chain employs TRBV4-2 and TRBJ2-7; D remains ambiguous. V was shortened by 0 bases and J by 2 bases, with 2 bases between the two germline ends. Germline assignment: CDR1 LGHNA and CDR2 YNFKEQ. The CDR3 has 12 residues. CDR3 DNA: TGTGCCAGCAGCCAAGATGCCTACGAGCAGTACTTC. This codes for CASSQDAYEQYF.

This clone was seen at least ten times. The CDR3 DNA is TGTGCCAGTAGGACTAGCGGCACAGATACGCAGTATTTT. Its protein is CASRTSGTDTQYF. This sequence joins TRBV19 and TRBJ2-3; 8 bases match TRBD2. Germline CDR1 reads LNHDA; CDR2 reads SQIVND (reference sequence). This CDR3 region has 13 residues. V lost 6 bases to trimming and J lost 1 base; unmatched junction nucleotides: 0.

The rearrangement uses TRBV6-5 and TRBJ1-2, with D uncertain. The CDR3 spans 15 residues. Deletions cut 2 bases from V and 7 bases from J, with 17 bases between. The V gene's germline CDR1 is MNHEY and CDR2 SVGAGI. CDR3 sequence: CASSYGLGGRSGYTF. CDR3 DNA: TGTGCCAGCAGTTACGGTTTAGGAGGGAGGAGTGGCTACACCTTC.

J is TRBJ1-3 and V is TRBV9; D ambiguous. The CDR3 extends over 14 amino acids. CDR1 and CDR2 (germline): SGDLS, YYNGEE. Trimming left V 4 bases short and J 2 bases short, with 10 bases between. The CDR3 loop is CASSSQSAGNTIYF. The CDR3 region has the DNA TGTGCCAGCAGCTCCCAAAGTGCTGGAAACACCATATATTTT.

This clone occurred a few times. The gene calls are TRBV6-1 and TRBJ2-1; D unclear. V gave up 7 bases and J gave up 5 bases, with 9 bases separating them. CDR3 length: 12 amino acids. Germline CDR1 and CDR2: MNHNS and SASEGT. The CDR3 nucleotides read TGTGCCAGCATCTTAACCAACAATGAGCAGTTCTTC. Its translation: CASILTNNEQFF.

This clone was recorded a few times. The rearrangement links TRBV15 to TRBJ2-1, with 9 positions matching TRBD2. The CDR3 contains 15 residues. Germline CDR1 and CDR2: LNHNV and YYDKDF (reference sequence). With 6 bases clipped from V and 6 bases from J, the junction kept 9 bases outside the gene matches. The CDR3 here is CATRNWAGGGNEQFF. DNA of the CDR3: TGTGCCACCAGGAACTGGGCGGGAGGGGGCAATGAGCAGTTCTTC.

In its sample, this clone was seen a few times. The V gene is TRBV4-2, the J gene TRBJ2-7; TRBD1 aligns across 9 bases. Near its end, the DNA agrees better with TRBJ2-5, so the J call may be wrong. Per germline, CDR1 LGHNA and CDR2 YNFKEQ. This CDR3 is built from 16 residues. CDR3 bases: TGTGCCAGCAGCCAGGGCCGACAGGGGGGACAAGAGACCCAGTACTTC. This codes for CASSQGRQGGQETQYF.

The chain is built from TRBV6-4 and TRBJ2-1, with D uncertain. CDR1 is MRHNA, CDR2 SNTAGT, per germline. The CDR3 extends over 14 amino acids. The ends were cut back, 7 bases at V and 3 bases at J, with 13 bases in the middle. CDR3 sequence (DNA): TGTGCCAGCAAAGAAGGACCATACTACAATGAGCAGTTCTTC. As protein: CASKEGPYYNEQFF.

This sequence joins TRBV28 and TRBJ2-1, with D possibly TRBD2 on 6 matching bases. The CDR3 is 12 residues long. Germline CDR1 reads MDHEN; CDR2 reads SYDVKM. Deletions cut 2 bases from V and 14 bases from J, with 13 bases between. The CDR3 coding sequence is TGTGCCAGCAGTTTACTACGACAGCGGGAGTTCTTC. Residues: CASSLLRQREFF.